This entry describes one TCR beta chain. The germline gives CDR1 SGHRS, CDR2 YFSETQ. This CDR3 contains 16 residues. Trimming removed 3 bases from V and 4 bases from J; junction bases left unmatched: 12. The data were taken from a study of shared clonotypes between healthy human individuals. Here immunoSEQ multiplex PCR was the method, and the copy in TCRdb shows in-frame clones only, minus some. The profile shows 2 million to 3 million clones, over 85% of them singletons. V usage is TRBV5-1 and J usage is TRBJ1-1; 7 positions agree with TRBD1. The sample was naive CD4+ T cells from PBMCs. Subset described: CD45RA+ positively selected. This TCR came from a man younger than 35 in good health. Some clones in this sample may be carry-over from other donors' samples. The chain's CDR3 is CASSSPQGVTPTEAFF. CDR3 nucleotides: TGCGCCAGCAGCTCCCCCCAGGGGGTCACCCCCACTGAAGCTTTCTTT.